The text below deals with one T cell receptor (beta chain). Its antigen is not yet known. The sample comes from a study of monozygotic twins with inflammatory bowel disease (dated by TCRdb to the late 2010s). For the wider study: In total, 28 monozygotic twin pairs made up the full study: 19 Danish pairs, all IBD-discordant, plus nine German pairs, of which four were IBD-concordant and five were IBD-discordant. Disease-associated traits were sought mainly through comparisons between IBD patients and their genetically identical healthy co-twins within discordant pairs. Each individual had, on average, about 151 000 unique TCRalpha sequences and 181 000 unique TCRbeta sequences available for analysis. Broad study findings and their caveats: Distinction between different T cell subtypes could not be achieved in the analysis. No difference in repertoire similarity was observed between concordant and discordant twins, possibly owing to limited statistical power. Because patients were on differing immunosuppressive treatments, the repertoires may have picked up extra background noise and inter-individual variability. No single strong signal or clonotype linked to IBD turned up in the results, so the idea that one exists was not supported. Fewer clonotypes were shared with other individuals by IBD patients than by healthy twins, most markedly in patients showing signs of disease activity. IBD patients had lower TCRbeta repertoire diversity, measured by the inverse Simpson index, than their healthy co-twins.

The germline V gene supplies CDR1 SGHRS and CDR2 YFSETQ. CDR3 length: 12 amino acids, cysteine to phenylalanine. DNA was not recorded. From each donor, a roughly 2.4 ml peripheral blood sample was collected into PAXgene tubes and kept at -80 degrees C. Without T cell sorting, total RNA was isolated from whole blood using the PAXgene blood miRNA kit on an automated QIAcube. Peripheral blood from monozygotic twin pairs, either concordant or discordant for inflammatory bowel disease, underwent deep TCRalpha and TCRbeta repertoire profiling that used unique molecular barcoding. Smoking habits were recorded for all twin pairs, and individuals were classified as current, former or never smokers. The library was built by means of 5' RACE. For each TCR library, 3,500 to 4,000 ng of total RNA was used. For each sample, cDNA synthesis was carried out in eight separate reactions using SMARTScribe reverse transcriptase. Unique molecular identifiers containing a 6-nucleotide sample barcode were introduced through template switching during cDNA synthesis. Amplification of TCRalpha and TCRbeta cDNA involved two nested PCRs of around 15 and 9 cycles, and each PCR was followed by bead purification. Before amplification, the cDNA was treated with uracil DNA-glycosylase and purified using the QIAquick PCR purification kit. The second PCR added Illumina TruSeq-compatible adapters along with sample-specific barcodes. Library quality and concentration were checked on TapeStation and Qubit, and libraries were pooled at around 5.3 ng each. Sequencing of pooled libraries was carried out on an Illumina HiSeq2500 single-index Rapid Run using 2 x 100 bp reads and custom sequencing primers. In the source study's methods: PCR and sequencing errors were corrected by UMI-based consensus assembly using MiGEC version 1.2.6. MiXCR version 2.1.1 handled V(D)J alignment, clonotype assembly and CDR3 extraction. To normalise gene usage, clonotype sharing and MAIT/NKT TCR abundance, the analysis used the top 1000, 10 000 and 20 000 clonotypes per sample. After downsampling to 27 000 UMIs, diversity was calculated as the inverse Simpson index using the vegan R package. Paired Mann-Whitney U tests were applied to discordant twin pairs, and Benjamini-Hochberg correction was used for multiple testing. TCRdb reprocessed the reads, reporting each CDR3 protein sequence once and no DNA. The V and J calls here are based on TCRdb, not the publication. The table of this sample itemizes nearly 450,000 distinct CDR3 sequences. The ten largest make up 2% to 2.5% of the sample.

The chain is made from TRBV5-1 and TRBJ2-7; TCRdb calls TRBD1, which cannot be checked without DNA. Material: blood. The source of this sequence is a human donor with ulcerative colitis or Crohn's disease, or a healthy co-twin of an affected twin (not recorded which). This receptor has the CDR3 CASSLDRDRQYF.